This T cell receptor beta chain was sequenced for a study of T cells after posttransplantation cyclophosphamide. Whole-study results and caveats: Recipient CMV seropositivity and CMV reactivation strongly tracked TRB clonality. TRB overlap between skin or GI tissue T cells and blood was limited. Later blood repertoires were often dominated by clones from the donor CD8+ memory compartment.

Produced via immunoSEQ multiplex PCR; TCRdb's table is partial and in-frame only. The sample holds 17,000 or so clones; 77% are singletons and the top ten take approximately 30%. A marrow graft followed busulfan-fludarabine conditioning, with cyclophosphamide on days +3 and +4. With regard to this clone: The antigen remains unidentified.

The sequence was collected from a female patient in her forties or fifties who received an allogeneic stem cell transplant from a related donor, was CMV-positive, and had no GVHD. Some T cells may be provided by the graft donor. Here the sequenced sample was CD8+ T cells sorted from PBMCs, taken 1,700 to 2,000 days after a stem cell transplant with posttransplant cyclophosphamide.

For the CDR3, the DNA is TGTGCCAGCAGCTTTCGCAGGGAAAATGAAAAACTGTTTTTT. Translating it yields CASSFRRENEKLFF. The chain carries TRBV13 and TRBJ1-4; possible D gene TRBD1, 5 bases. The CDR3 runs 14 residues. Looked up from germline, CDR1 is PRHDT and CDR2 is FYEKMQ (reference sequence). The ends were cut back, 3 bases at V and 5 bases at J, with 10 bases in the middle. Combining the CDR3 with reference TRBV13 and TRBJ1-4 gives the whole variable domain AAGVIQSPRHLIKEKRETATLKCYPIPRHDTVYWYQQGPGQDPQFLISFYEKMQSDKGSIPDRFSAQQFSDYHSELNMSSLELGDSALYFCASSFRRENEKLFFGSGTQLSVL.